These T cell receptor beta chains were read from a single sample in a study of control samples from healthy donors and cancer patients. Only in-frame clones appear in the TCRdb table, and some are missing; sequencing was by immunoSEQ multiplex PCR. The table lists approximately 160,000 clones, 91% of them singletons. Sequencing was done on a sample of blood. These receptors all stem from a woman aged 40 to 49 in good health. Each CDR3 is given with its conserved first and last residue.

V: TRBV9; J: TRBJ1-6; CDR3: CASSFSGTGGSPLHF
V: TRBV5-1; J: TRBJ2-2; CDR3: CASSLRWGGELFF
V: TRBV5-5; J: TRBJ1-2; CDR3: CASSPDGPLYGYTF
V: TRBV2; J: TRBJ2-7; CDR3: CASSEWLRSYEQYF
V: TRBV7-9; J: TRBJ1-2; CDR3: CASSQTQGGRGYTF
V: TRBV11-2; J: TRBJ2-2; CDR3: CASKGRNTGELFF
V: TRBV10-3; J: TRBJ1-1; CDR3: CAISESQGRAEAFF
V: TRBV3-1/TRBV3-2; J: TRBJ1-2; CDR3: CASSQVVGGYTF
V: TRBV20-1; J: TRBJ1-2; CDR3: CSASVGQGSYGYTF
V: TRBV2; J: TRBJ1-6; CDR3: CASSENGQRNSPLHF
V: TRBV27; J: TRBJ2-7; CDR3: CASSLRGLPEQYF
V: TRBV4-1; J: TRBJ2-5; CDR3: CASSQDWGGAKTQYF
V: TRBV5-1; J: TRBJ2-2; CDR3: CASSHGTGTGPTGELFF
V: TRBV5-1; J: TRBJ2-3; CDR3: CASSLLTSGKTDTQYF
V: TRBV18; J: TRBJ1-1; CDR3: CASSPSLSTGGTEAFF